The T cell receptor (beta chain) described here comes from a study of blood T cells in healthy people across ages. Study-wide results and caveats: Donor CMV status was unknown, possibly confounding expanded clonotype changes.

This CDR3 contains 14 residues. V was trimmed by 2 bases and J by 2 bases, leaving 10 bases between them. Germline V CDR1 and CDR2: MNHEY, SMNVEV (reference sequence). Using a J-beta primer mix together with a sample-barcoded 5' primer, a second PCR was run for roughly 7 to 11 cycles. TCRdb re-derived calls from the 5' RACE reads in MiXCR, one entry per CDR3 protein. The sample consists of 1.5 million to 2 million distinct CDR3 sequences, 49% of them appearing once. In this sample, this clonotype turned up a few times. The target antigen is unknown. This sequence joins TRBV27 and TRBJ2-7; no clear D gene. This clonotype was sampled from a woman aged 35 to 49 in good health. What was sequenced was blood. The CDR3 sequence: CASSLTAETYEQYF. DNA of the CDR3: TGTGCCAGCAGTTTAACCGCAGAAACCTACGAGCAGTACTTC.